This T cell receptor (beta chain) was observed in a study of PD-1 blockade in classical Hodgkin lymphoma. This clone has more than one count but fewer than ten. Its matching antigen is unknown. Time point reported: cycle 4 day 1 (C4D1), after less than seven weeks of nivolumab. Every patient was affected by relapse after autologous stem cell transplantation, while exposure to brentuximab vedotin was not uniform. Complete response, partial response or progressive disease constituted the best responses recorded. Assay used: immunoSEQ multiplex PCR; TCRdb lists only in-frame clones, some missing. The sample has nearly 50,000 clones, about 75% seen once. Germline CDR1 MNHNS, CDR2 SASEGT. V lost 2 bases, J lost 8 bases, and 6 bases stayed unmatched. There are 16 residues in the CDR3. General study points: A reduction in baseline TCR diversity was reportedly seen in newly diagnosed patients relative to healthy donors. Similar baseline diversity was found in complete responders and newly diagnosed patients.

This specimen consisted of peripheral blood mononuclear cells (PBMCs), obtained before the fourth cycle of nivolumab. The receptor's source is a human donor with classical Hodgkin lymphoma. V usage is TRBV6-1 and J usage is TRBJ2-1, with 13 bases that match TRBD2. The CDR3 loop reads CASSETSGRVGDEQFF. The CDR3 region has the DNA TGTGCCAGCAGTGAAACTAGCGGGAGGGTTGGAGATGAGCAGTTCTTC.